Listed below are T cell receptor beta chains from one sample, sequenced in a study of T cells after yellow fever vaccination. MiXCR, run by TCRdb on the 5' RACE reads, gives a single entry per CDR3 protein. Among 30,000 to 40,000 distinct CDR3 sequences listed, 6.5% to 8% were seen once. Sequenced material: PBMCs, either bulk or a sorted T-cell subset (CD4+, CD8+, memory, or dextramer-sorted; not recorded which), taken on the day of the first yellow fever vaccination. The receptors derive from a man between 18 and 29 years old who received the YFV17D yellow fever vaccine. Both conserved end residues are part of each CDR3. A D gene is named only where the DNA matches it firmly. A clone size is listed for some rows: how often the clone was seen (once, few, many), or a class if it is expanded.

V gene	J gene	D gene	clone size	CDR3 DNA	CDR3 protein
TRBV11-2	TRBJ1-1	.	many	.	CASSFGPGATEAFF
TRBV10-2	TRBJ2-2	TRBD2	many	TGCGCCATACTTCCTACGGGGGGGAGCACCGGGGAGCTGTTTTTT	CAILPTGGSTGELFF
TRBV7-2	TRBJ2-2	TRBD2	many	TGTGCCAGCAGCTTTAGCGGGGGGGCGGTCCCCGGGGAGCTGTTTTTT	CASSFSGGAVPGELFF
TRBV9	TRBJ2-2	.	few	TGTGCCAGCACCCCCGGGCCTAACACCGGGGAGCTGTTTTTT	CASTPGPNTGELFF
TRBV5-1	TRBJ2-5	TRBD2	few	TGCGCCAGCAGCGACGGGGGGGCTCAAGAGACCCAGTACTTC	CASSDGGAQETQYF
TRBV7-2	TRBJ2-1	.	many	TGTGCCAGCAGCTCGAATATGTGGGGAGGATACAATGAGCAGTTCTTC	CASSSNMWGGYNEQFF
TRBV10-3	TRBJ2-7	.	many	TGTGCCATCACGCCGACAGGTCTCCCCGAGCAGTACTTC	CAITPTGLPEQYF
TRBV6-1	TRBJ1-1	.	many	TGTGCCAGCAGTCCATACACTGAAGCTTTCTTT	CASSPYTEAFF
TRBV15	TRBJ2-3	.	many	TGTGCCACCAGCACCCCCCGCAGGGAAAGCACAGATACGCAGTATTTT	CATSTPRRESTDTQYF
TRBV5-5	TRBJ2-3	TRBD1	few	TGTGCCACCGGGACAGGGAATGGCGCAGATACGCAGTATTTT	CATGTGNGADTQYF
TRBV10-3	TRBJ1-1	.	many	TGTGCCATCAGCCAAACGGACAGTTTGAACACTGAAGCTTTCTTT	CAISQTDSLNTEAFF
TRBV29-1	TRBJ2-1	TRBD2	few	TGCAGCGTTACCCTAGCGGGGGGGCCCAATGAGCAGTTCTTC	CSVTLAGGPNEQFF
TRBV7-3	TRBJ2-2	.	many	TGTGCCAGCAGCCCGAAGAGTACCGGGGAGCTGTTTTTT	CASSPKSTGELFF
TRBV5-4	TRBJ2-3	.	many	TGTGCCAGCAGCCAAACCAAAGGGGGAGATACGCAGTATTTT	CASSQTKGGDTQYF
TRBV29-1	TRBJ2-1	.	.	TGTAGCGTTGTGAAGAACAATGAGCAGTTCTTC	CSVVKNNEQFF
TRBV20-1	TRBJ2-5	TRBD1	many	TGCAGTGCTAGATCGCTCTCGGACAGGGGCCAAGAGACCCAGTACTTC	CSARSLSDRGQETQYF
TRBV13	TRBJ1-1	.	many	TGTGCCAGCAGCTTAGGTAGAGGAGTGAACACTGAAGCTTTCTTT	CASSLGRGVNTEAFF
TRBV10-3	TRBJ2-3	.	medium-sized	TGTGCCATCAGTGACCCCGGGACCCGAACAGATACGCAGTATTTT	CAISDPGTRTDTQYF
TRBV6-4	TRBJ1-5	.	many	TGTGCCAGCAGTGAGGGAAGCAATCAGCCCCAGCATTTT	CASSEGSNQPQHF
TRBV11-2	TRBJ2-1	TRBD2	many	TGTGCCAGCAGCTTAGATCGGATAGGACTAGCGGGGGCCAATGAGCAGTTCTTC	CASSLDRIGLAGANEQFF
TRBV6-4	TRBJ2-6	TRBD1	many	TGTGCCAGCAGTGTGACAGGGGGAGCTGGGGCCAACGTCCTGACTTTC	CASSVTGGAGANVLTF
TRBV30	TRBJ2-7	.	large	TGTGCCTGGAGTGTACAGGTCCAGTACGAGCAGTACTTC	CAWSVQVQYEQYF
TRBV19	TRBJ1-4	.	many	TGTGCCAGTAGTATAGTCGGAGCCACTAATGAAAAACTGTTTTTT	CASSIVGATNEKLFF
TRBV20-1	TRBJ1-2	.	many	TGCAGTGCTAGAACAATGGGTGGCAACTATGGCTACACCTTC	CSARTMGGNYGYTF
TRBV24-1	TRBJ1-6	.	many	TGTGCCACCAGACAGGGAGGCTCACCCCTCCACTTT	CATRQGGSPLHF
TRBV5-1	TRBJ1-1	.	many	TGCGCCAGCAGCTTGTGGGCAGGGCCCACTGAAGCTTTCTTT	CASSLWAGPTEAFF
TRBV5-1	TRBJ1-6	.	few	TGCGCCAGCAGCCCCCAAGGTGCGCGCTCCTATAATTCACCCCTCCACTTT	CASSPQGARSYNSPLHF
TRBV11-2	TRBJ1-6	TRBD1	many	TGTGCCAGCAGCCCATCAAGACAGGGCTTATCACCCCTCCACTTT	CASSPSRQGLSPLHF
TRBV12-3/TRBV12-4	TRBJ2-7	TRBD1	many	TGTGCCAGCAGCACCGGGACAGGTTTTTACGAGCAGTACTTC	CASSTGTGFYEQYF
TRBV6-4	TRBJ1-5	.	many	TGTGCCAGGAGATATCAGCCCCAGCATTTT	CARRYQPQHF
TRBV5-1	TRBJ2-1	.	many	TGCGCCAGCAGCTTGGCGACCTACAATGAGCAGTTCTTC	CASSLATYNEQFF
TRBV10-2	TRBJ1-6	.	few	TGCGCCAGCAGTACGCCAGGGAGCGAGGGGGCCCTCCACTTT	CASSTPGSEGALHF
TRBV7-2	TRBJ2-3	TRBD2	many	TGTGCCAGCAGCTTATCCCCTAGCGGGGGACCCACCGCCGTTACTAGCACAGATACGCAGTATTTT	CASSLSPSGGPTAVTSTDTQYF
TRBV7-2	TRBJ1-3	TRBD1	.	TGTGCCAGCAGCTCGGGACAGGGAAACACCATATATTTT	CASSSGQGNTIYF
TRBV11-3	TRBJ2-5	TRBD2	many	TGTGCCAGCAGCTTAGTTGTTTCAATCAGCGCGGGGGGAGAGACCCAGTACTTC	CASSLVVSISAGGETQYF
TRBV4-2	TRBJ2-3	.	.	TGTGCCAGCAGCCAAGAGGGCACGTTCACAGATACGCAGTATTTT	CASSQEGTFTDTQYF
TRBV30	TRBJ1-1	.	.	TGTGCCTGGAAACAGATCCTAGCTATGAACACTGAAGCTTTCTTT	CAWKQILAMNTEAFF
TRBV5-4	TRBJ2-7	TRBD1	.	TGTGCCAGCAGTCGACAGGGAACCTACGAGCAGTACTTC	CASSRQGTYEQYF
TRBV4-3	TRBJ1-3	TRBD1	many	TGCGCCAGCAGCCATGGGGGGACAGCCTCTGGAAACACCATATATTTT	CASSHGGTASGNTIYF
TRBV4-2	TRBJ1-1	.	many	TGTGCCAGCAGCCAAGCGGTCGAGAACACTGAAGCTTTCTTT	CASSQAVENTEAFF
TRBV2	TRBJ2-1	.	many	TGTGCCAGCCGCCTATGGGGGGAGGACAATGAGCAGTTCTTC	CASRLWGEDNEQFF
TRBV5-1	TRBJ2-1	TRBD2	many	TGCGCCAGCAGCTTGGATCCTAGCGGGGGTAATGAGCAGTTCTTC	CASSLDPSGGNEQFF
TRBV6-5	TRBJ2-7	.	many	TGTGCCAGCAGTTCCGCAGGGGGGGGCCGGAACGAGCAGTACTTC	CASSSAGGGRNEQYF